This note documents a single T cell receptor beta chain sequence. The antigen remains unidentified. The data were obtained in a study of shared clonotypes between healthy human individuals. Turning to the study itself: Plates per donor: three CD4 naive, three CD4 memory, two CD8 naive, one CD8 memory.

Notes on the study in general: Shared across a few donors were around 5% of the naive CD4 clonotypes.

A roughly 200 ng quantity of DNA, roughly 29,000 T cell genomes, went into the sorted-subset replicate PCRs. The repertoire was sequenced with immunoSEQ multiplex PCR; TCRdb's copy has only in-frame clones and lacks some. The table has about 1.5 million clones, 98% seen once. This TCR was sampled from a man younger than 40 in good health. The sample consisted of naive CD4+ T cells sorted from blood. Indicated subset: CD45RA+ positively selected.

This chain's CDR3 is CASSALTGSDSPLHF. The CDR3, as DNA: TGTGCCAGCTCGGCACTGACAGGGTCGGATTCACCCCTCCACTTT. The J gene is TRBJ1-6, the V gene TRBV18, with 7 bases aligning to TRBD1. There are 15 residues in the CDR3. Germline assignment: CDR1 KGHSH and CDR2 LQKENI. With V trimmed by 6 bases and J by 8 bases, 10 bases remained unmatched.